This T cell receptor (beta chain) was recovered during a study of cytomegalovirus exposure and HLA in healthy donors. The wider study: Inside one of the first data releases sat 80 million to 95 million unique TCRs taken from HLA-typed donors. Study findings and constraints: Most TCR beta V segments were productive about 87% or about 30% of the time in an earlier analysis. For cytomegalovirus status, the classifier reportedly gave diagnoses with high specificity and sensitivity.

The germline gives CDR1 KGHSH, CDR2 LQKENI. The germline V and J ends were trimmed by 3 bases and 4 bases, with 9 bases remaining between them. The CDR3 length is 14 residues. Concerning this clone: Its antigen is not known.

Researchers ran the PCR with 60 Vbeta and 13 Jbeta primers. TCRdb keeps only in-frame clones here, not all; method: immunoSEQ multiplex PCR. The listing contains tens of thousands of clones. The rearrangement joins TRBV18 to TRBJ2-2; a weak D match, TRBD2 (6 bases). This receptor was taken from a man in his fifties or sixties in good health and CMV-seropositive. The sequenced material came from PBMCs. The CDR3 region has the DNA TGTGCCAGCTCACCGGAGCGGGCCACCGGGGAGCTGTTTTTT. Its translation is CASSPERATGELFF.